This passage covers 26 T cell receptor beta chains from one sample sequenced in a study of Graves' ophthalmopathy and Graves' hyperthyroidism (dated by TCRdb to the late 2010s). The sequencing machine was an Illumina HiSeq 2000. For repertoire sequencing, the TCR beta CDR3 regions were amplified from RNA transcripts. A first-round RT-PCR used HTBI primers with the Qiagen OneStep RT-PCR kit, followed by a second-round multiplex PCR, size selection and purification. TCRdb trimmed public reads at Q25 via fastp, called clones via MiXCR and kept in-frame beta chains. Duplicate CDR3 protein sequences are folded into a single record with the most common DNA and genes. The sample table records about 660,000 distinct CDR3 sequences; just over 40% of these occur just once. The ten largest clones take up roughly 3.5% of the sample. The specimen sequenced was peripheral blood. These receptors originate from an adult man with Graves' ophthalmopathy.

The J gene is TRBJ1-4, the V gene TRBV7-2; D is unclear. There are 13 residues in the CDR3. Germline V gene lookup returns CDR1 SGHTA and CDR2 FQGNSA. V dropped 1 base and J dropped 6 bases, with 6 bases sitting between them. The CDR3 loop is CASSLERDEKLFF. The DNA for the CDR3 is TGTGCCAGCAGCTTAGAACGGGATGAAAAACTGTTTTTT.

For this clonotype: It may be a read error: a sequence one base away is much more abundant. CDR3 protein: CARSDRDRGENTEAFF. Here the CDR3 DNA reads TGTGCCCGCAGTGACCGGGACAGGGGAGAGAACACTGAAGCTTTCTTT. This rearrangement joins TRBV25-1 to TRBJ1-1; 10 bases are a match to TRBD1. Per germline, CDR1 MGHDK and CDR2 SYGVNS. This CDR3 region has 16 residues.

In this sample, this clonotype turned up once. The rearrangement joins TRBV12-3 or TRBV12-4 to TRBJ2-7; 10 bases are shared with TRBD2. Losses at the gene ends were 10 bases for V and 1 base for J; bases not matched to a gene: 13. The length of the CDR3 is 16 residues. For the CDR3, the DNA is TGTGCCAACGCCCGGAGTGGGACTAGCGTTTCCTACGAGCAGTACTTC. The encoded protein is CANARSGTSVSYEQYF.

The chain carries TRBV10-3 and TRBJ1-2; D is possibly TRBD1 (5 bases). Germline CDR1 is ENHRY and CDR2 is SYGVKD. The CDR3 covers 13 residues. The V end was cut by 4 bases, the J end by 3 bases, with 9 bases between. CDR3 in DNA: TGTGCCATCAGTGGATCGGGGGACTATGGCTACACCTTC. Translated: CAISGSGDYGYTF.

This chain links TRBV29-1 with TRBJ2-5; a weak D match, TRBD1 (5 bases). This CDR3 is built from 11 residues. V shed 8 bases and J shed 5 bases, with 12 bases lying between them. Looked up from germline, CDR1 is SQVTM and CDR2 is ANQGSEA. Here the CDR3 DNA reads TGCAGCTTCAAAGGGGTTGAGACCCAGTACTTC. Protein product: CSFKGVETQYF.

This clonotype was counted a few times. V and J are TRBV5-8 and TRBJ2-7, with D possibly called TRBD1 or TRBD2 (6 bases each). V dropped 4 bases and J dropped 2 bases, with 16 bases sitting between them. This CDR3 region has 15 residues. CDR1 and CDR2 (germline): SGHTS, YDEGEE. The CDR3 bases are TGTGCCAGCAGCCCGGGGGCTAGTTACGCCTACGAGCAGTACTTC. As protein: CASSPGASYAYEQYF.

This clonotype was seen many times. The chain combines TRBV10-3 with TRBJ2-2; D gene ambiguous. This CDR3 is built from 14 residues. Germline CDR1 is ENHRY and CDR2 is SYGVKD. Trimming cost V 8 bases and J 2 bases, with 12 bases left between them. The DNA for the CDR3 is TGTGCCATCCCTACTCAAAGCAACACCGGGGAGCTGTTTTTT. Translated, it gives CAIPTQSNTGELFF.

The V gene is TRBV5-1, the J gene TRBJ2-2; D remains unclear. V shed 0 bases and J shed 2 bases, with 8 bases lying between them. CDR3 length equals 15 residues. CDR1 and CDR2 from the germline V gene are SGHRS and YFSETQ. The CDR3: CASSLEVPNTGELFF. DNA for the CDR3: TGCGCCAGCAGCTTGGAGGTTCCAAACACCGGGGAGCTGTTTTTT.

The rearrangement links TRBV10-3 to TRBJ1-1, with TRBD1 identical over 7 bases. Per the germline V gene, CDR1 is ENHRY and CDR2 is SYGVKD. V was pared by 2 bases and J by 1 base, with 13 bases of the junction left unmatched. The CDR3 is 18 amino acids. The CDR3 loop reads CAISETGTEKERNTEAFF. CDR3 in DNA: TGTGCCATCAGTGAGACCGGGACAGAGAAGGAGAGGAACACTGAAGCTTTCTTT.

The chain uses TRBV7-9 and TRBJ2-5; 9 nucleotides line up with TRBD2. J gave up 3 bases and V 5 bases, and 10 bases lay outside the gene matches. The CDR3 has 16 residues. Germline V gene lookup returns CDR1 SEHNR and CDR2 FQNEAQ (reference sequence). The CDR3 spells CASSQVSQRGEETQYF. CDR3 in DNA: TGTGCCAGCAGCCAAGTCTCTCAGCGGGGGGAAGAGACCCAGTACTTC. The entire variable domain, with the rest obtained from reference TRBV7-9 and TRBJ2-5, is as follows: DTGVSQNPRHKITKRGQNVTFRCDPISEHNRLYWYRQTLGQGPEFLTYFQNEAQLEKSRLLSDRFSAERPKGSFSTLEIQRTEQGDSAMYLCASSQVSQRGEETQYFGPGTRLLVL.

The chain joins TRBV7-9 to TRBJ2-7; D remains unclear. The CDR3 runs to 16 residues. V lost 8 bases and J 6 bases, leaving 26 bases between the germline ends. The germline CDR1 and CDR2 sequences are SEHNR and FQNEAQ (reference sequence). In DNA form, the CDR3 reads TGTGCCAGCGGCCCCCGGCCCGTTTCTGGCGTTGGCGAGCAGTACTTC. Encoded protein: CASGPRPVSGVGEQYF. The full variable domain, with the rest looked up from reference TRBV7-9 and TRBJ2-7, is DTGVSQNPRHKITKRGQNVTFRCDPISEHNRLYWYRQTLGQGPEFLTYFQNEAQLEKSRLLSDRFSAERPKGSFSTLEIQRTEQGDSAMYLCASGPRPVSGVGEQYFGPGTRLTVT.

Notes on this clonotype: It may be a read error: a sequence one base away is much more abundant. This sequence joins TRBV7-9 and TRBJ1-2; D is unclear. The CDR3 spans 15 residues. Germline V gene sequence: CDR1 SEHNR, CDR2 FQNEAQ (reference sequence). The CDR3 here is CASSLASVSVRSYAF. CDR3 bases: TGTGCCAGCAGCTTAGCCAGTGTCTCCGTCAGGAGCTACGCCTTC.

This clonotype has at least ten counts. The chain combines TRBV9 with TRBJ2-5; TRBD2 agrees at 10 bases. V dropped 0 bases and J dropped 4; count of bases not matched to a gene: 9. Germline CDR1 is SGDLS and CDR2 is YYNGEE. The CDR3 has 17 amino acids. The CDR3 DNA reads TGTGCCAGCAGCGTAGCTAGCGGGAGAGGGTCCCGAGAGACCCAGTACTTC. It is translated as CASSVASGRGSRETQYF.

This clonotype was counted ten times or more. Here the CDR3 reads CASSRGASNTEAFF. Written as DNA, the CDR3 is TGTGCCAGCAGTAGGGGAGCATCGAACACTGAAGCTTTCTTT. V is TRBV27 and J is TRBJ1-1; perhaps TRBD1 as D (5 bases). The V end lost 5 bases, the J end lost 1 base, and 11 bases lay between the germline ends. Germline CDR1 reads MNHEY; CDR2 reads SMNVEV (reference sequence). This CDR3 has 14 residues.

V is TRBV12-3 or TRBV12-4 and J is TRBJ2-5; 7 bases agree with TRBD2. The CDR3 has 15 amino acids. V shed 3 bases and J 3 bases; nucleotides not matched to a gene: 7. Here the CDR3 DNA reads TGTGCCAGCAGTTTTCTCAGCGGGGTAAAAGAGACCCAGTACTTC. This sequence encodes CASSFLSGVKETQYF.

The CDR3 region is CASNTVGTSNTGELFF. CDR3 bases: TGTGCCAGCAACACAGTGGGGACTTCGAACACCGGGGAGCTGTTTTTT. V gene TRBV10-3 combines with J gene TRBJ2-2, with a weak D call TRBD2 (6 bases). Trimming took 10 bases from V and 0 from J, leaving 18 bases between them. Germline CDR1 reads ENHRY; CDR2 reads SYGVKD. The CDR3 has 16 amino acids.

Worth noting for this clonotype: A single base separates this from a much larger clone, so it may be a read error. It is likely a read error, because the conserved phenylalanine at the end of the CDR3 is missing. The chain combines TRBV20-1 with TRBJ2-7; D unresolved. V lost 3 bases and J lost 2, with 14 bases in between. The CDR3 consists of 14 residues. CDR1 DFQATT and CDR2 SNEGSKA come from the germline V gene (reference sequence). The DNA of the CDR3 is TGCAGTGCTAGTATCGTCGGCAGTACCTACGAGCAGTACTGC. This sequence encodes CSASIVGSTYEQYC.

This clonotype was counted ten times or more. The chain couples TRBV24-1 to TRBJ2-7; the D gene is possibly TRBD1 (5 bases). This CDR3 comprises 11 residues. CDR1 is KGHDR, CDR2 SFDVKD, per germline. CDR3 loop: CATSDLKATEV. The CDR3 DNA is TGTGCCACCAGTGATTTGAAGGCGACAGAGGTC.

This sequence joins TRBV14 and TRBJ1-1; D is ambiguous. CDR1 is SGHDN, CDR2 FVKESK, per germline. The germline V and J ends were trimmed by 2 bases and 7 bases, with 14 bases remaining between them. The CDR3 loop spans 14 amino acids. The CDR3 spells CASSQWQAAVEAFF. For the CDR3, the DNA is TGTGCCAGCAGCCAATGGCAGGCCGCCGTTGAAGCTTTCTTT.

This clonotype was detected many times. The rearrangement uses TRBV29-1 and TRBJ1-2; D uncertain. V was cut by 2 bases and J by 1 base, with 8 bases left in between. CDR1 is SQVTM, CDR2 ANQGSEA, per germline. This CDR3 is built from 13 residues. The CDR3 sequence is CSVELPYNYGYTF. DNA for the CDR3: TGCAGCGTTGAATTACCCTATAACTATGGCTACACCTTC.

This clonotype has a count of ten or more. The chain links TRBV29-1 to TRBJ2-7; 9 positions agree with TRBD1. The CDR3 extends over 15 amino acids. The germline CDR1 and CDR2 sequences are SQVTM and ANQGSEA. V was clipped by 4 bases and J by 5 bases; unmatched bases: 12. The CDR3 bases are TGCAGCGTTGTCGTATTGGGACAGGGTTCCCACGAGCAGTACTTC. Protein sequence: CSVVVLGQGSHEQYF.

There are a few counts of this clonotype. The chain has TRBV12-5 and TRBJ1-6; D call uncertain. The CDR3 extends over 17 amino acids. Trimming pared 5 bases from V and 1 base from J, leaving 15 bases between. Germline lookup yields CDR1 LGHNT and CDR2 FRNRAP. The CDR3 sequence is CASGPTPPGSYNSPLHF. The CDR3 DNA sequence: TGTGCTAGTGGTCCGACTCCCCCCGGTTCCTATAATTCACCCCTCCACTTT.

This clonotype was seen repeatedly, ten times or more. This chain joins TRBV7-9 and TRBJ1-6; TRBD1 might be the D (5 bases). CDR1 SEHNR and CDR2 FQNEAQ come from the germline V gene (reference sequence). V was pared by 4 bases and J by 0 bases, with 10 bases between. The CDR3 has 16 residues. The CDR3 nucleotides read TGTGCCAGCAGCTCCGGGACGAGCTCCTATAATTCACCCCTCCACTTT. It encodes CASSSGTSSYNSPLHF.

This clonotype has just a few counts. Here the CDR3 reads CASSHKGWGANQPQHF. The CDR3 nucleotides read TGTGCCAGCAGCCACAAGGGATGGGGGGCCAATCAGCCCCAGCATTTT. This chain connects TRBV12-3 or TRBV12-4 to TRBJ1-5; a weak D match, TRBD1 (6 bases). The CDR3 runs to 16 residues. V lost 6 bases to trimming and J lost 3 bases, with 18 bases between them.

The rearrangement links TRBV2 to TRBJ2-5, with D maybe TRBD1 (6 bases). Trimming took 6 bases from V and 7 from J, leaving 21 bases between them. Germline loops: CDR1 SNHLY, CDR2 FYNNEI. This CDR3 region has 15 residues. Here the CDR3 reads CASSQKGDPPGTQYF. The CDR3 nucleotides are TGTGCCAGCAGCCAGAAGGGGGACCCCCCCGGGACCCAGTACTTC.

This clonotype was seen a few times. The CDR3 spells CASSGGRDTEAFF. CDR3 in DNA: TGTGCCAGCAGCGGGGGGAGGGACACTGAAGCTTTCTTT. The chain uses TRBV5-4 and TRBJ1-1, with D perhaps TRBD1 (5 bases). The CDR3 is made up of 13 amino acids. The germline CDR1 and CDR2 sequences are SGHNT and YYREEE (reference sequence). Trimming pared 4 bases from V and 3 bases from J, leaving 10 bases between.